Presented here are 20 T cell receptor beta chains from one specimen sequenced in a study of CD8+ T cells in alopecia areata. The treatment denotes: oral pan-JAK inhibitor, 5-10 mg twice daily. Following RNA extraction, reverse transcription yielded cDNA that acted as the sequencing template. TCRdb keeps only in-frame clones here, not all; method: immunoSEQ multiplex PCR. The sample includes approximately 200,000 clones, approximately 60% of them seen just once. This specimen was CD4+ T cells sorted from blood, taken at week 4, from a patient treated with tofacitinib. The origin of the receptors is a human donor with alopecia areata.

The chain joins TRBV5-1 to TRBJ1-6; 9 nucleotides match TRBD1. The V and J ends lost 4 bases and 6 bases, in that order; junction bases with no gene match: 5. CDR1 is SGHRS and CDR2 is YFSETQ in the germline V gene. This CDR3 region has 15 residues. CDR3 sequence: CASSGGQGGNSPLHF. Written as DNA, the CDR3 is TGCGCCAGCAGCGGGGGACAGGGAGGTAATTCACCCCTCCACTTT.

The CDR3 reads CAWSPAGGTSYEQYF. In DNA form, the CDR3 reads TGTGCCTGGAGTCCCGCGGGGGGAACCTCCTACGAGCAGTACTTC. This chain links TRBV30 with TRBJ2-7; TRBD2 matches 8 bases. J gave up 0 bases and V 2 bases, and 6 bases lay outside the gene matches. This CDR3 has 15 amino acids. In germline, CDR1 is GTSNPN, CDR2 SVGIG (reference sequence). The entire variable domain, with the rest obtained from reference TRBV30 and TRBJ2-7, is as follows: SQTIHQWPATLVQPVGSPLSLECTVEGTSNPNLYWYRQAAGRGLQLLFYSVGIGQISSEVPQNLSASRPQDRQFILSSKKLLLSDSGFYLCAWSPAGGTSYEQYFGPGTRLTVT.

The CDR3 is CASSPGDTEAFF. Written as DNA, the CDR3 is TGTGCCAGCTCTCCGGGGGACACTGAAGCTTTCTTT. The V and J genes are TRBV28 and TRBJ1-1; TRBD1 might be the D (5 bases). Germline V gene sequence: CDR1 MDHEN, CDR2 SYDVKM. The CDR3 spans 12 residues. V was trimmed by 8 bases and J by 3 bases, leaving 10 bases between them.

The gene calls are TRBV2 and TRBJ2-1; the match to TRBD2 covers 8 bases. Trimming at V came to 4 bases and at J to 9 bases, leaving 5 bases not matched to a gene. CDR3 length: 13 residues. CDR1 and CDR2 from the germline V gene are SNHLY and FYNNEI. Here the CDR3 reads CASSANSGSEQFF. The CDR3 DNA reads TGTGCCAGCAGTGCCAACAGCGGGAGTGAGCAGTTCTTC.

This clone was detected a few times. This sequence joins TRBV29-1 and TRBJ2-1; 8 positions agree with TRBD2. This CDR3 comprises 13 residues. Germline V gene data show CDR1 as SQVTM and CDR2 as ANQGSEA. Trimming removed 2 bases from V and 13 bases from J; junction bases left unmatched: 10. CDR3 nucleotide sequence: TGCAGCGTTGAATTCTCCGGGGGGGCCATTCAGTTCTTC. Its translation: CSVEFSGGAIQFF.

The V and J genes are TRBV5-1 and TRBJ2-3; D is ambiguous. Germline CDR1 reads SGHRS; CDR2 reads YFSETQ. This CDR3 is built from 13 residues. The V and J ends lost 5 bases and 2 bases respectively, with 9 bases between them. The CDR3 loop reads CASRGSSTDTQYF. CDR3 nucleotides: TGCGCCAGCAGAGGCTCCTCCACAGATACGCAGTATTTT.

The chain employs TRBV30 and TRBJ1-4; D not certain. V was cut by 2 bases and J by 8 bases, with 15 bases left in between. CDR1 and CDR2 (germline): GTSNPN, SVGIG (reference sequence). The CDR3 is 14 residues long. The DNA of the CDR3 is TGTGCCTGGAGTCGGGTGATTTCGGGAGAAAAACTGTTTTTT. It yields the protein CAWSRVISGEKLFF. Drawing the rest from reference TRBV30 and TRBJ1-4, the complete variable domain is SQTIHQWPATLVQPVGSPLSLECTVEGTSNPNLYWYRQAAGRGLQLLFYSVGIGQISSEVPQNLSASRPQDRQFILSSKKLLLSDSGFYLCAWSRVISGEKLFFGSGTQLSVL.

This clone was observed a handful of times. The chain employs TRBV29-1 and TRBJ2-5; TRBD2 is a possible D gene (5 bases). V dropped 3 bases and J dropped 5 bases, with 13 bases sitting between them. The CDR3 spans 13 residues. The germline CDR1 and CDR2 sequences are SQVTM and ANQGSEA. In DNA form, the CDR3 reads TGCAGCGTTGAGTATGGAAGAGGGGAGACCCAGTACTTC. It codes for CSVEYGRGETQYF.

This clone has just a few counts. The rearrangement links TRBV10-3 to TRBJ1-6; 9 bases map to TRBD1. V lost 5 bases, J lost 10 bases, and 6 bases stayed unmatched. Germline V gene lookup returns CDR1 ENHRY and CDR2 SYGVKD. The CDR3 runs to 14 residues. CDR3 DNA sequence: TGTGCCATCAGTTTGGACAGGGGCGAATCACCCCTCCACTTT. Translated: CAISLDRGESPLHF.

The table lists this clone with a few counts. DNA of the CDR3: TGTGCCAGCAGTCCCTATCTAGCGGGGAGCACAGATACGCAGTATTTT. Amino acids: CASSPYLAGSTDTQYF. This chain connects TRBV28 to TRBJ2-3, with 9 bases aligning to TRBD2. After removal of 5 bases from V and 0 bases from J, the junction contained 6 bases not matched to a gene. Germline V gene lookup returns CDR1 MDHEN and CDR2 SYDVKM. The CDR3 runs to 16 residues.

V gene TRBV10-3 combines with J gene TRBJ2-5; TRBD1 is a possible D gene (5 bases). This CDR3 is 12 amino acids long. Trimming pared 6 bases from V and 5 bases from J, leaving 10 bases between. Germline assignment: CDR1 ENHRY and CDR2 SYGVKD. This chain's CDR3 is CAISPGWETQYF. DNA of the CDR3: TGTGCCATCAGCCCAGGGTGGGAGACCCAGTACTTC.

The gene calls are TRBV2 and TRBJ1-1, with TRBD1 matching 12 bases. The V gene end was trimmed by 6 bases and the J gene end by 3 bases; junction bases not matched to a gene: 8. Per the germline V gene, CDR1 is SNHLY and CDR2 is FYNNEI. The CDR3 contains 16 residues. The CDR3 is CASRGDRGRRDTEAFF. CDR3 bases: TGTGCCAGCAGAGGGGACAGGGGGCGTCGGGACACTGAAGCTTTCTTT.

This chain connects TRBV2 to TRBJ2-1; D remains ambiguous. The CDR3 is made up of 15 amino acids. Looked up from germline, CDR1 is SNHLY and CDR2 is FYNNEI. Trimming stripped 4 bases from V and 0 bases from J, with 10 bases between. This chain's CDR3 is CASSAPINSYNEQFF. The CDR3 DNA follows: TGTGCCAGCAGTGCTCCCATAAACTCCTACAATGAGCAGTTCTTC.

This chain joins TRBV9 and TRBJ2-3; the match to TRBD2 covers 8 bases. The CDR3 covers 14 residues. The germline V gene encodes CDR1 SGDLS and CDR2 YYNGEE. Losses at the gene ends were 2 bases for V and 4 bases for J; bases not matched to a gene: 3. The CDR3 nucleotides are TGTGCCAGCAGCGTTAGCGGGGCGGCAGATACGCAGTATTTT. Its protein is CASSVSGAADTQYF. Full variable domain (outside the CDR3, taken from reference TRBV9 and TRBJ2-3): DSGVTQTPKHLITATGQRVTLRCSPRSGDLSVYWYQQSLDQGLQFLIQYYNGEERAKGNILERFSAQQFPDLHSELNLSSLELGDSALYFCASSVSGAADTQYFGPGTRLTVL.

CDR3 sequence (DNA): TGCGCCAGCAGTCACCCCGGACAGGGCGTTACGCAGTATTTT. This encodes CASSHPGQGVTQYF. The chain links TRBV23-1 to TRBJ2-3; 8 bases are a match to TRBD1. TRBV23-1 is an ORF, with its function uncertain. Trimming cost V 3 bases and J 8 bases; bases outside gene matches: 7. The CDR3 contains 14 residues.

The chain couples TRBV29-1 to TRBJ1-1, with 7 bases matching TRBD1. There are 15 residues in the CDR3. V gave up 4 bases and J gave up 0 bases; unmatched junction bases: 8. Germline CDR1 and CDR2: SQVTM and ANQGSEA. CDR3 DNA: TGCAGCGTTGGGGGACAGAACAACATGAACACTGAAGCTTTCTTT. This encodes CSVGGQNNMNTEAFF.

This clone was picked up one time. The genes are TRBV14 and TRBJ2-5, with TRBD2 as a possible D gene (6 bases). The CDR3 totals 14 residues. Germline V gene data show CDR1 as SGHDN and CDR2 as FVKESK. V was trimmed by 1 base and J by 4 bases, leaving 10 bases between them. The DNA for the CDR3 is TGTGCCAGCAGCCAAGGGGAGGCCCTAGAGACCCAGTACTTC. Encoded protein: CASSQGEALETQYF.

This chain connects TRBV30 to TRBJ2-2; 8 bases line up with TRBD2. V shed 2 bases, J shed 6 bases, and the junction held 11 bases outside the gene matches. Germline V gene data show CDR1 as GTSNPN and CDR2 as SVGIG (reference sequence). This CDR3 has 16 amino acids. CDR3 region: CAWSTSGGGTPGELFF. In DNA form, the CDR3 reads TGTGCCTGGAGTACGAGCGGGGGAGGGACGCCCGGGGAGCTGTTTTTT.

This clone was counted only a few times. The rearrangement joins TRBV10-3 to TRBJ2-7; 7 bases fit TRBD1. CDR1 is ENHRY and CDR2 is SYGVKD in the germline V gene. The CDR3 contains 15 residues. J was trimmed by 4 bases and V by 5 bases; bases with no gene match: 11. Here the CDR3 DNA reads TGTGCCATCAGTCAGCCAGGAACAGGGGTGTACGAGCAGTACTTC. It yields the protein CAISQPGTGVYEQYF.

This clone has a handful of counts. The same CDR3 also results from other DNA sequences found in this sample. The chain has TRBV4-3 and TRBJ2-3; 9 nucleotides line up with TRBD2. The CDR3 totals 16 residues. The V gene's germline CDR1 is LGHNA and CDR2 YSLEER. V lost 0 bases, J lost 4 bases, and 5 bases stayed unmatched. The CDR3 nucleotides read TGCGCCAGCAGCCAAGATCTGGCGGGGGGGGCAGATACGCAGTATTTT. Translated, it gives CASSQDLAGGADTQYF.